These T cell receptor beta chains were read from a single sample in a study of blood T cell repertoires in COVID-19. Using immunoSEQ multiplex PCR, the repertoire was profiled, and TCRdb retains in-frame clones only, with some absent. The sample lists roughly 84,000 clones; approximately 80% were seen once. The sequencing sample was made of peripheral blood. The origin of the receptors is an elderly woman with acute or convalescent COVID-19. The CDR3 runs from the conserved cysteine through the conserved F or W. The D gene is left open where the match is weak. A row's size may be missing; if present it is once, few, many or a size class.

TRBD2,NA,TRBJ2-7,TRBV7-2,TGTGCCACCAAGCGGGACTCCTACGAGCAGTACTTC,CATKRDSYEQYF
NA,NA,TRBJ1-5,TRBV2,TGTGCCAGCAGTGAAGAACAGCTGAACAGTCAGCCCCAGCATTTT,CASSEEQLNSQPQHF
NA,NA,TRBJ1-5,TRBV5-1,TGCGCCAGCAGTTTACCTGGGTGCTGGGGAGTATCACAGGGCGTGGGATACTTCAATCAGCCCCAGCATTTT,CASSLPGCWGVSQGVGYFNQPQHF
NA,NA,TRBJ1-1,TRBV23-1,TGCGCCACCCCTCTTGGGCAGGGGAACACTGAAGCTTTCTTT,CATPLGQGNTEAFF
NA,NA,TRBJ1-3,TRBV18,TGTGCCAGCTCACCTGGACAGTCTGGAAACACCATATATTTT,CASSPGQSGNTIYF
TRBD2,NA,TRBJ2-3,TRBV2,TGTGCCAGCAGGGGGAGGGGATGGGGCGCCGCAGATACGCAGTATTTT,CASRGRGWGAADTQYF
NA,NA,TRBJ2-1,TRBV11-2,TGTGCCAGCAGCTTTCGGGGAGCTAGCTCCTACAATGAGCAGTTCTTC,CASSFRGASSYNEQFF
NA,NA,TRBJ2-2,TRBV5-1,TGCGCCACGGGGGTTGGCTACACCGGGGAGCTGTTTTTT,CATGVGYTGELFF
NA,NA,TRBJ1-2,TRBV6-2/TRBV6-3,TGTGCCAGCACCCCACGACAGGTCGGACCCTATGGCTACACCTTC,CASTPRQVGPYGYTF
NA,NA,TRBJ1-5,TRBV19,TGTGCCAGTACCACAACCAATCAGCCCCAGCATTTT,CASTTTNQPQHF
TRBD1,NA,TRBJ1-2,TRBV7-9,TGTGCCAGCAGTATTTGGCCGGGACAGCCCTATGGCTACACCTTC,CASSIWPGQPYGYTF
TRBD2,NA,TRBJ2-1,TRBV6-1,TGTGCCAGCAGTGAAGGGGTAGCGGGGGGTCATGAGCAGTTCTTC,CASSEGVAGGHEQFF
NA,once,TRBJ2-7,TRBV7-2,TGTGCCAGCAGTCCTAGACTCACAACCTACGAGCAGTACTTC,CASSPRLTTYEQYF
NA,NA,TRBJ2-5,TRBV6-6,TGTGCCAGCAGTCCCAGAGAGACCCAGTACTTC,CASSPRETQYF
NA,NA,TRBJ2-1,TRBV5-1,TGCGCCAGCAGCTTGGATGGGCCCGGCACCGCTGAGCAGTTCTTC,CASSLDGPGTAEQFF
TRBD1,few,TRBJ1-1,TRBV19,TGTGCCAGTAGTATAGCCCCGGGACAGGGACTCATGAACACTGAAGCTTTCTTT,CASSIAPGQGLMNTEAFF
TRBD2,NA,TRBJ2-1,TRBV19,TGTGCCAGTAGTTCTCAAAGACTAGCGGGGGGCCTTACCTACAATGAGCAGTTCTTC,CASSSQRLAGGLTYNEQFF
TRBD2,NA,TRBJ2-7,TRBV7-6,TGTGCCAGCAGCTTAGGGTCCAGCGGGGATATACCTTACGAGCAGTACTTC,CASSLGSSGDIPYEQYF
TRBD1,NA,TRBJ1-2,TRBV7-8,TGTGCCAGCAGCCCCGAACAGGGGGCTCGCGGCTACACCTTC,CASSPEQGARGYTF
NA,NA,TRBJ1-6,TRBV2,TGTGCCAGCAGATCCCCCGGGAGTGGGAATTCACCCCTCCACTTT,CASRSPGSGNSPLHF
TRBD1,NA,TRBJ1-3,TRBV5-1,TGCGCCAGCAGCCCAGGACCGGGACAGAAAACTGGAAACACCATATATTTT,CASSPGPGQKTGNTIYF
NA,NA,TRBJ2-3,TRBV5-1,TGCGCCAGCAGACCACAACCCGGGGGGCGCACAGATACGCAGTATTTT,CASRPQPGGRTDTQYF
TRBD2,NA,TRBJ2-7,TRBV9,TGTGCCAGCAGCGTAGATCTAGCGGGGGCTTCGCAGTACTTC,CASSVDLAGASQYF
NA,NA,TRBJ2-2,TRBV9,TGTGCCAGCAGCGTAGCAGTCCCCCCGAACACCGGGGAGCTGTTTTTT,CASSVAVPPNTGELFF
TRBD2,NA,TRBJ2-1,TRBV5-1,TGCGCCAGCAGGACCCTAGCGGGGGTTCACAATGAGCAGTTCTTC,CASRTLAGVHNEQFF
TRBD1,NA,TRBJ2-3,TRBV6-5,TGTGCCAGCGACAGGGGTCCCACCACAGATACGCAGTATTTT,CASDRGPTTDTQYF
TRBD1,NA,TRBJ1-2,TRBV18,TGTGCCAGCTCACCAGACAGGGCTAACTATGGCTACACCTTC,CASSPDRANYGYTF
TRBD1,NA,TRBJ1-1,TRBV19,TGTGCCAGTAGCCCTACAGGGGTCGGCACTGAAGCTTTCTTT,CASSPTGVGTEAFF
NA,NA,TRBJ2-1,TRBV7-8,TGTGCCAGCAGCTTCCTCGGGGGTGAGCAGTTCTTC,CASSFLGGEQFF
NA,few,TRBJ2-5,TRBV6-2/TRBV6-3,TGTGCCAGCAGTTACACAGGGCGAGAGACCCAGTACTTC,CASSYTGRETQYF
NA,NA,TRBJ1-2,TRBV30,TGTGCCTGGAAGAGGAAGGTTCTGACAGGCACTAACTATGGCTACACCTTC,CAWKRKVLTGTNYGYTF
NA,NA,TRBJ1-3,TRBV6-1,TGTGCCAGCAGTGAATCAGGGGACGGAAACACCATATATTTT,CASSESGDGNTIYF
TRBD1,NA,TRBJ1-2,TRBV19,TGTGCCAGTAATCTCGGACAGGGTGGAGGTTATGGCTACACCTTC,CASNLGQGGGYGYTF
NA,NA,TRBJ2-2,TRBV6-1,TGTGCCAGCAGTGAGGCAGGAAGATCCGGGGAGCTGTTTTTT,CASSEAGRSGELFF